This TCR beta chain derives from a study of cytomegalovirus exposure and HLA in healthy donors. Turning to the study itself: Around 180 million T cells yielded some 120 million unique TCR beta sequences in earlier analysis.

Germline CDR1 SGHNT, CDR2 YYREEE (reference sequence). This CDR3 spans 14 amino acids. The ends lost 3 bases at V and 6 bases at J; junction bases unmatched: 6. With 60 Vbeta and 13 Jbeta primers, the PCR was carried out. Sequencing was performed with immunoSEQ multiplex PCR; in TCRdb, only in-frame clones are kept and a portion is missing. This sample has approximately 100,000 clones; around three quarters occur once, and the top ten carry about 2%. Whole-study results and caveats: Analyzed later, association rates of TCRs varied across HLA loci, with DRB1 most and HLA-C fewest. A missense variant in DCLRE1C was later tied to TCR beta V- and J-gene trimming. Rarity marked most TCR sequences, yet some public TCRs occurred in many donors.

This clone was detected only a few times. The antigen is unknown. This sequence originates from a human donor in good health. This chain connects TRBV5-4 to TRBJ2-7, with TRBD1 identical over 10 bases. Sequencing used PBMCs. CDR3: CASSSRQGAVEQYF. The CDR3 region has the DNA TGTGCCAGCAGCTCCCGACAGGGGGCTGTCGAGCAGTACTTC.